This T cell receptor beta chain was profiled in a study of lymphopenia after photon versus proton radiotherapy. The germline CDR1 and CDR2 sequences are MNHEY and SMNVEV (reference sequence). The CDR3 covers 18 residues. V was clipped by 3 bases and J by 0 bases; unmatched bases: 12. Study-level points and caveats: Authors raise, but do not show, better survival with proton therapy. After lymphocyte nadir, photon-treated repertoires showed oligoclonal expansion, especially CD8+ Temra.

In the case of this clone: Its target is not known.

The repertoire was sequenced with immunoSEQ multiplex PCR; TCRdb's copy has only in-frame clones and lacks some. Of roughly 76,000 clones listed, approximately 90% are singletons. The chain has TRBV27 and TRBJ1-1; TRBD1 matches 8 bases. The material was peripheral blood, obtained from a patient treated with photon-based radiotherapy. This clonotype was sampled from a woman in her forties with cholangiocarcinoma. CDR3 DNA sequence: TGTGCCAGCAGTTTCTCCGGGACAGGAGGCCTTATGAACACTGAAGCTTTCTTT. Its protein is CASSFSGTGGLMNTEAFF.